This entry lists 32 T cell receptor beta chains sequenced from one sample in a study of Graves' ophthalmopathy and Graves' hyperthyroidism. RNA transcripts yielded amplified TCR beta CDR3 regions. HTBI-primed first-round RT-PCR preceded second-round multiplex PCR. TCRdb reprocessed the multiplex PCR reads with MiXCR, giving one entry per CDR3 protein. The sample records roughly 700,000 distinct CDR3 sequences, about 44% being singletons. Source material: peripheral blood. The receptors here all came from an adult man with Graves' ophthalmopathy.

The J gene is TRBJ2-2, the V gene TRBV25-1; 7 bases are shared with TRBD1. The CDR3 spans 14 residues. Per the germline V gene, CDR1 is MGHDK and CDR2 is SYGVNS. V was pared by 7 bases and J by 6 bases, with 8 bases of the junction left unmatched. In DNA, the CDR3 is TGTGCCAGCAAACAGGGGCACGTTCCCGGGGAGCTGTTTTTT. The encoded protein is CASKQGHVPGELFF.

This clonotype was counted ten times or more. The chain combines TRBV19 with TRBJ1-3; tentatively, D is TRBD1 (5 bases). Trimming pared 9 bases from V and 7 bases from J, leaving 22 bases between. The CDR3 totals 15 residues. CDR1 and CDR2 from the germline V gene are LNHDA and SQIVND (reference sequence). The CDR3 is CASNPPGLRRNTIYF. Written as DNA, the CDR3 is TGTGCCAGCAACCCCCCGGGACTTCGACGGAACACCATATATTTT.

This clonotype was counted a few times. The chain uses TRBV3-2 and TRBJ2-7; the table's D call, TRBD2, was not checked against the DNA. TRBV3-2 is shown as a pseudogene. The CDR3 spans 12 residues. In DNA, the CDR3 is TGTGCCAGCAGGGACTATCGCTACGAGCAGTACTTC. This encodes CASRDYRYEQYF.

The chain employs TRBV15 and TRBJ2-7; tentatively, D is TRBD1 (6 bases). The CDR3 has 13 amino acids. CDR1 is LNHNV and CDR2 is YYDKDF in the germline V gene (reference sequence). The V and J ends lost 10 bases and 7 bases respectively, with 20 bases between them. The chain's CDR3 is CASSRRTGREQYF. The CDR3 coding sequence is TGTGCCAGCAGTAGACGAACAGGGCGTGAGCAGTACTTC.

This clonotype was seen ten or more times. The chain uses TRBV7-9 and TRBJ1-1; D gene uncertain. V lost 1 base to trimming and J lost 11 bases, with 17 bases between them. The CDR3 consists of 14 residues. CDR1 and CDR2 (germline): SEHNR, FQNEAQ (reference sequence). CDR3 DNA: TGTGCCAGCAGCTTAGAGCCTTATATGGGGTACGCTTTCTTT. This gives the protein CASSLEPYMGYAFF. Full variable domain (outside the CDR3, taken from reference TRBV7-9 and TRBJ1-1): DTGVSQNPRHKITKRGQNVTFRCDPISEHNRLYWYRQTLGQGPEFLTYFQNEAQLEKSRLLSDRFSAERPKGSFSTLEIQRTEQGDSAMYLCASSLEPYMGYAFFGQGTRLTVV.

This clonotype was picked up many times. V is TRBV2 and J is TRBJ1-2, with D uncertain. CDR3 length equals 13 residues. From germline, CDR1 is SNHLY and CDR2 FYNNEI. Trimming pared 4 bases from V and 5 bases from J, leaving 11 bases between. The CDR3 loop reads CASSAPPEYGYTF. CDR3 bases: TGTGCCAGCAGTGCTCCCCCAGAGTATGGCTACACCTTC.

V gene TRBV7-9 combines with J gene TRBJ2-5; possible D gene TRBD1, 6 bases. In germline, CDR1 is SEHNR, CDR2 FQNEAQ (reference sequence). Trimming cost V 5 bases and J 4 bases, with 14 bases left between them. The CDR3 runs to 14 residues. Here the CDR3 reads CASSPNGRGETQYF. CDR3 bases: TGTGCCAGCAGCCCCAACGGCAGGGGAGAGACCCAGTACTTC.

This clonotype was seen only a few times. The CDR3 here is CSVHDRGGFSFF. CDR3 coding DNA: TGCAGCGTCCACGACAGGGGGGGGTTTTCTTTCTTT. This rearrangement joins TRBV29-1 to TRBJ1-1; 9 nucleotides match TRBD1. There are 12 residues in the CDR3. Trimming cost V 6 bases and J 12 bases; bases outside gene matches: 11. Germline CDR1 reads SQVTM; CDR2 reads ANQGSEA.

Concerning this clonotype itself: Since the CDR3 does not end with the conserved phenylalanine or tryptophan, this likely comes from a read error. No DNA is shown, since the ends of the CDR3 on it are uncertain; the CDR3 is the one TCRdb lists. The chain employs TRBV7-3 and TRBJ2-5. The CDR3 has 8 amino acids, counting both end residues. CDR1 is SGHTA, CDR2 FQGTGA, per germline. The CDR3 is CASSPQNT.

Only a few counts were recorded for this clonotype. The DNA for the CDR3 is TGTGCCAGCAGTGACCTTACACAAGACACTGAAGCTTTCTTT. Its translation: CASSDLTQDTEAFF. J is TRBJ1-1 and V is TRBV6-4; no clear D gene. This CDR3 is built from 14 residues. Germline-derived CDR1 and CDR2 are MRHNA and SNTAGT. V was pared by 2 bases and J by 3 bases, with 10 bases between.

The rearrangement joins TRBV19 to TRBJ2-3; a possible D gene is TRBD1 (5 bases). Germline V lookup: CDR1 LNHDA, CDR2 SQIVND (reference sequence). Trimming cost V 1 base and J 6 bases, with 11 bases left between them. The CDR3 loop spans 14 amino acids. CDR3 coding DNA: TGTGCCAGTAGTATAGCCAGGGTCTACGATACGCAGTATTTT. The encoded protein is CASSIARVYDTQYF.

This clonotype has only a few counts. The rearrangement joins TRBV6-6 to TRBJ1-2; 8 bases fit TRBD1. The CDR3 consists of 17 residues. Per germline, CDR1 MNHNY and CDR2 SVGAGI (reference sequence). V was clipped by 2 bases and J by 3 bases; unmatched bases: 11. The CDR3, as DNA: TGTGCCAGCAGTTACGGGGGGCGGACAGGGACTGACTATGGCTACACCTTC. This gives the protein CASSYGGRTGTDYGYTF.

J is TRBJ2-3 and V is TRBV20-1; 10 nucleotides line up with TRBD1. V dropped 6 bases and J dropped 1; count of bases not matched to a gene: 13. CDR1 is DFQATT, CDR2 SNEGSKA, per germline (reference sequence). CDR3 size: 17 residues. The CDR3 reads CSARTGGERGGTDTQYF. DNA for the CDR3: TGCAGTGCGAGGACAGGGGGTGAGAGGGGGGGCACAGATACGCAGTATTTT.

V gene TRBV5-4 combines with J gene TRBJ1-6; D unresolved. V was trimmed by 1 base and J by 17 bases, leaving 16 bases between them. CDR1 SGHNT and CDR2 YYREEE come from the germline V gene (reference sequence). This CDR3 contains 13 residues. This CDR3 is CASSLWTQRNIHF. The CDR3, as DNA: TGTGCCAGCAGCTTGTGGACTCAGCGTAACATCCACTTT.

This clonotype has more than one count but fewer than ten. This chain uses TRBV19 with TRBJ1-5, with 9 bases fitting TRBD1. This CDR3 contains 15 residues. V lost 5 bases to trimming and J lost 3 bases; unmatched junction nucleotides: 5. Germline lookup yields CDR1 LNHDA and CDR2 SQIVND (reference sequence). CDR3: CASSSQGATNQPQHF. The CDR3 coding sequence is TGTGCCAGTAGTTCACAGGGGGCCACCAATCAGCCCCAGCATTTT.

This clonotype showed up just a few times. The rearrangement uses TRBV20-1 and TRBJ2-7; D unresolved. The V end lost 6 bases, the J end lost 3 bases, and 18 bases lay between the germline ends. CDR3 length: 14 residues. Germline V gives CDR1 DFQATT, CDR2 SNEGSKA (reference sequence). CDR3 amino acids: CSALKRDGRYEQYF. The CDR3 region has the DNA TGCAGTGCCCTAAAACGCGACGGCCGCTACGAGCAGTACTTC.

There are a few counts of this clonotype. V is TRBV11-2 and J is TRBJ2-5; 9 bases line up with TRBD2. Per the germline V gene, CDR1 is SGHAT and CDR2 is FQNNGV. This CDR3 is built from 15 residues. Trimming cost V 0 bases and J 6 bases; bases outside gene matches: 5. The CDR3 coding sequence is TGTGCCAGCAGCTTAGACCAGGGACTAGCTCAGACCCAGTACTTC. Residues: CASSLDQGLAQTQYF. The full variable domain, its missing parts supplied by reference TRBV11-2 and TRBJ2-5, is EAGVAQSPRYKIIEKRQSVAFWCNPISGHATLYWYQQILGQGPKLLIQFQNNGVVDDSQLPKDRFSAERLKGVDSTLKIQPAKLEDSAVYLCASSLDQGLAQTQYFGPGTRLLVL.

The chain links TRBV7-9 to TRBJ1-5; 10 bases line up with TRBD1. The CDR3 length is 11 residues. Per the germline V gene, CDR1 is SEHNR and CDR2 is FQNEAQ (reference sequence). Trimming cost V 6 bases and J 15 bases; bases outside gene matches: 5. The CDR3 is CASSRTGGRHF. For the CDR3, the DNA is TGTGCCAGCAGTCGGACAGGGGGAAGGCATTTT. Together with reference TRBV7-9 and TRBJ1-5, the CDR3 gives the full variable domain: DTGVSQNPRHKITKRGQNVTFRCDPISEHNRLYWYRQTLGQGPEFLTYFQNEAQLEKSRLLSDRFSAERPKGSFSTLEIQRTEQGDSAMYLCASSRTGGRHFGDGTRLSIL.

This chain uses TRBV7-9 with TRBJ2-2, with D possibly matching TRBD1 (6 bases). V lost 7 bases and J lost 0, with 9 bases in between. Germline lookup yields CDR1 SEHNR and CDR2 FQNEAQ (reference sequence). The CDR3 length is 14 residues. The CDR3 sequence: CASTEGANTGELFF. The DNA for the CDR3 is TGTGCCAGCACCGAGGGGGCGAACACCGGGGAGCTGTTTTTT.

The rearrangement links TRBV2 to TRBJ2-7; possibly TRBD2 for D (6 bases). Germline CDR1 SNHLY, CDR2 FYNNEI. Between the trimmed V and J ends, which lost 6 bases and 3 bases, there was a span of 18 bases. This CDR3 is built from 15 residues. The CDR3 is CASRVRTGDSYEQYF. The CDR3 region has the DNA TGTGCCAGCAGGGTGCGTACGGGAGATAGCTACGAGCAGTACTTC. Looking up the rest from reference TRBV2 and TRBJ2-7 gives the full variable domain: EPEVTQTPSHQVTQMGQEVILRCVPISNHLYFYWYRQILGQKVEFLVSFYNNEISEKSEIFDDQFSVERPDGSNFTLKIRSTKLEDSAMYFCASRVRTGDSYEQYFGPGTRLTVT.

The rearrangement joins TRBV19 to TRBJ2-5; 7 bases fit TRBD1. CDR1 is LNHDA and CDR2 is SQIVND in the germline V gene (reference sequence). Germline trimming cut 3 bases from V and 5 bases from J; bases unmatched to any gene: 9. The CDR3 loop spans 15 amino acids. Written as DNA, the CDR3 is TGTGCCAGTAGTATGAACAGGGGCGCAATGGAGACCCAGTACTTC. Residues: CASSMNRGAMETQYF.

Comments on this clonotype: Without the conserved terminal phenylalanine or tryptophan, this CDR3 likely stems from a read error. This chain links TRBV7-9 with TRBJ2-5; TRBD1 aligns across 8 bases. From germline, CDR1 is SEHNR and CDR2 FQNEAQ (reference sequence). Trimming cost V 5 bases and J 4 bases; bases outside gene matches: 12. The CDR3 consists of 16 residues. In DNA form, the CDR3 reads TGTGCCAGCAGCCTAAACAGGGGGATTCTAGTAGAGACCCAGTACTGC. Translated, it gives CASSLNRGILVETQYC.

CDR3 DNA: TGCAGCGTAGAGACAGGGATCTATGGCTACACCTTC. Its protein product is CSVETGIYGYTF. V gene TRBV29-1 combines with J gene TRBJ1-2; 7 bases are a match to TRBD1. The CDR3 is made up of 12 amino acids. V was clipped by 6 bases and J by 4 bases; unmatched bases: 5. Germline CDR1 and CDR2: SQVTM and ANQGSEA.

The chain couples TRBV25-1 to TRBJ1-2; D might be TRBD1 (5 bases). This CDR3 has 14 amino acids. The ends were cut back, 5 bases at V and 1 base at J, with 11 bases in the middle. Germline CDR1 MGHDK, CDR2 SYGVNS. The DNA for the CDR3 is TGTGCCAGCAGTAGAGGGACGGGTAACTATGGCTACACCTTC. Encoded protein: CASSRGTGNYGYTF.

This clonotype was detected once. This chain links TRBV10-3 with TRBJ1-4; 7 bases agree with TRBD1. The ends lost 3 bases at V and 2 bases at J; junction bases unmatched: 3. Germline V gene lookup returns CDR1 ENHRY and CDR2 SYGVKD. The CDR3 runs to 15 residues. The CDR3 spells CAISEGRGTNEKLFF. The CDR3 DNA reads TGTGCCATCAGTGAAGGCAGGGGGACTAATGAAAAACTGTTTTTT.

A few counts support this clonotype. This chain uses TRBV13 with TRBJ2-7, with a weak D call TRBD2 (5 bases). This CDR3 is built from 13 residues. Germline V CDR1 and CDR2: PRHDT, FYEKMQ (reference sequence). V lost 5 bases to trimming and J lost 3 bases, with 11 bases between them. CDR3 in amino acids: CASSMRAHYEQYF. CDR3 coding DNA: TGTGCCAGCAGCATGAGGGCGCACTACGAGCAGTACTTC.

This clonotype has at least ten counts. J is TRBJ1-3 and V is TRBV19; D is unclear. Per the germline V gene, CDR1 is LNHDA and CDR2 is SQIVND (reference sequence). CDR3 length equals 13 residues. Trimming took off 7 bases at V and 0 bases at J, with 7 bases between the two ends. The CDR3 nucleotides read TGTGCCAGTAAACGGCCCTCTGGAAACACCATATATTTT. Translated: CASKRPSGNTIYF.

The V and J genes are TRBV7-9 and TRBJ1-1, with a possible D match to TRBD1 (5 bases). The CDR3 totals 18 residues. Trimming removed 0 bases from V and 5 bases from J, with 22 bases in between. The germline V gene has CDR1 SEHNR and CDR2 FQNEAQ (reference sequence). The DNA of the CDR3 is TGTGCCAGCAGCTTAGCGCTTCGCCAGGGCGCTACGGGGACTGAAGCTTTCTTT. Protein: CASSLALRQGATGTEAFF.

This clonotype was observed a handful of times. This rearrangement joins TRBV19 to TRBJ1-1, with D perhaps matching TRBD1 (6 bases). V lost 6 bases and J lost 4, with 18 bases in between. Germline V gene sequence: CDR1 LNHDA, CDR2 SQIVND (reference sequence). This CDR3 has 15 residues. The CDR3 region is CASRIAGARSTEAFF. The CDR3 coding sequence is TGTGCCAGTAGGATCGCAGGGGCTAGGAGCACTGAAGCTTTCTTT.

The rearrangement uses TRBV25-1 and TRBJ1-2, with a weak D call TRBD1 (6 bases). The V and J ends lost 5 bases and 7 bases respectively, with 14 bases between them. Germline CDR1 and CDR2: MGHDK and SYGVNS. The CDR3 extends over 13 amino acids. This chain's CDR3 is CASSYSGVGGYTF. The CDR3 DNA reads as TGTGCCAGCAGTTACTCAGGGGTCGGTGGCTACACCTTC.

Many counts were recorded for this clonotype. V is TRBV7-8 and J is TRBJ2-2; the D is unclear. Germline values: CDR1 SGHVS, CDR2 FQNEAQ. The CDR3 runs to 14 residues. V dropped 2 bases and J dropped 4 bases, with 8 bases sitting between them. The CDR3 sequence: CASSLLGSTGELFF. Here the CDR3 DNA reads TGTGCCAGCAGCTTACTCGGCTCCACCGGGGAGCTGTTTTTT.

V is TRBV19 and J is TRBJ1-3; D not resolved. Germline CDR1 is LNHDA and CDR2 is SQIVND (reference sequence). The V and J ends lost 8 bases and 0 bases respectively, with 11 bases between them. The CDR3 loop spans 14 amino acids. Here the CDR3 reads CASSVPSSGNTIYF. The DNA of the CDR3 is TGTGCCAGTTCGGTTCCGAGCTCTGGAAACACCATATATTTT.